This T cell receptor beta chain appears in the sequencing data of a study of graft-versus-host responses after intestinal transplantation. Whole-study context: Recipients had transplants, and these were multivisceral, liver-intestinal, or isolated intestinal.

Libraries were prepared by immunoSEQ multiplex PCR; TCRdb keeps only in-frame clonotypes and omits some of them. The sample carries tens of thousands of clones, about 93% recorded once. CDR3 length: 18 residues. In germline, CDR1 is SSHAT, CDR2 FNYEAQ (reference sequence). This clone was seen once. A read error may account for a junction end that differs from germline. This TCR came from a human patient who received an intestinal transplant, so some T cells may come from the graft donor. Here the sequenced sample was PBMCs, taken 16 days after intestinal transplant. The chain has TRBV7-7 and TRBJ2-1; TRBD2 matches at 11 bases. The CDR3 loop is CASSLRLAGLPLGNEQFF. The CDR3 bases are TGTGCTAGCAGCTTAAGACTAGCGGGACTCCCTCTAGGCAATGAGCAGTTCTTC. Full variable domain (remainder filled in from reference TRBV7-7 and TRBJ2-1): GAGVSQSPRYKVTKRGQDVTLRCDPISSHATLYWYQQALGQGPEFLTYFNYEAQPDKSGLPSDRFSAERPEGSISTLTIQRTEQRDSAMYRCASSLRLAGLPLGNEQFFGPGTRLTVL.